One and the same sample provided the 23 T cell receptor beta chains below, sequenced in a study of T cells in Graves' hyperthyroidism and ophthalmopathy. Researchers took RNA transcripts and amplified the TCR beta CDR3 regions from them. RT-PCR in the first round (using the HTBI primer set) targeted the TCR CDR3. TCRdb called the multiplex PCR reads again in MiXCR, with one record for every CDR3 protein. In the table there are hundreds of thousands of distinct CDR3 sequences, 38% of which are singletons. The sequenced material came from blood. These receptors all come from a man younger than 35 with Graves' hyperthyroidism.

This clonotype was picked up many times. The chain uses TRBV20-1 and TRBJ2-5; the match to TRBD2 covers 9 bases. J gave up 5 bases and V 6 bases, and 1 base lay outside the gene matches. The CDR3 extends over 11 amino acids. The germline gives CDR1 DFQATT, CDR2 SNEGSKA (reference sequence). Written as DNA, the CDR3 is TGCAGTGCAAGCGGGGGGGAGACCCAGTACTTC. It is translated as CSASGGETQYF.

Remarks on this clonotype: Germline is not matched at one junction end, which may reflect a read error. V and J are TRBV29-1 and TRBJ2-6; 9 bases are shared with TRBD1. CDR1 is SQVTM and CDR2 is ANQGSEA in the germline V gene. The CDR3 runs 12 residues. This chain's CDR3 is CSAYRGRGTEAF. The CDR3 bases are TGCAGCGCTTACAGGGGGCGCGGCACTGAAGCTTTC.

The chain uses TRBV29-1 and TRBJ2-5; 13 positions agree with TRBD2. The CDR3 is made up of 14 amino acids. Trimming removed 8 bases from V and 5 bases from J; junction bases left unmatched: 8. Per germline, CDR1 SQVTM and CDR2 ANQGSEA. The CDR3: CSSSTSGRTETQYF. For the CDR3, the DNA is TGCAGCAGTTCGACTAGCGGGAGGACGGAGACCCAGTACTTC.

This clonotype was seen a single time. The gene calls are TRBV15 and TRBJ1-6, with D maybe TRBD1 (5 bases). The V and J ends lost 5 bases and 8 bases respectively, with 19 bases between them. The CDR3 spans 16 residues. Germline V gene sequence: CDR1 LNHNV, CDR2 YYDKDF (reference sequence). The CDR3 coding sequence is TGTGCCACCAGCGGGGACCGGATCGACCTCTATTCACCCCTCCACTTT. Its protein is CATSGDRIDLYSPLHF.

The J gene is TRBJ2-7, the V gene TRBV19; 8 positions agree with TRBD2. The junction had 9 bases not matched to a gene; V was cut back by 9 bases and J by 5 bases. The CDR3 runs to 13 residues. Looked up from germline, CDR1 is LNHDA and CDR2 is SQIVND (reference sequence). CDR3 sequence: CASSFLTSDEQYF. CDR3 DNA sequence: TGTGCCAGCAGCTTTCTGACTAGCGACGAGCAGTACTTC. Using reference TRBV19 and TRBJ2-7 for the parts outside the CDR3, the full variable domain is DGGITQSPKYLFRKEGQNVTLSCEQNLNHDAMYWYRQDPGQGLRLIYYSQIVNDFQKGDIAEGYSVSREKKESFPLTVTSAQKNPTAFYLCASSFLTSDEQYFGPGTRLTVT.

A few counts support this clonotype. The V gene is TRBV5-6, the J gene TRBJ2-7, with 7 nucleotides matching TRBD1. V shed 4 bases and J 0 bases; nucleotides not matched to a gene: 10. CDR1 and CDR2 from the germline V gene are SGHDT and YYEEEE. There are 16 residues in the CDR3. The CDR3 here is CASSQERGQTSYEQYF. The CDR3 coding sequence is TGTGCCAGCAGCCAAGAGAGGGGACAGACCTCCTACGAGCAGTACTTC.

This clonotype was counted ten times or more. J is TRBJ2-7 and V is TRBV5-1, with 8 bases aligning to TRBD2. The CDR3 is 13 amino acids. CDR1 is SGHRS, CDR2 YFSETQ, per germline. Trimming took 3 bases from V and 6 from J; bases not matched to a gene: 5. CDR3 DNA: TGCGCCAGCAGCTCGGGGGGGATAAGCGAGCAGTACTTC. Protein: CASSSGGISEQYF.

This clonotype was picked up many times. This rearrangement joins TRBV7-2 to TRBJ1-6; a possible D gene is TRBD1 (5 bases). Germline values: CDR1 SGHTA, CDR2 FQGNSA. The CDR3 sequence is 14 residues long. Trimming removed 4 bases at V and 6 bases at J, with 10 bases between. This chain's CDR3 is CASSSPGFNSPLHF. DNA for the CDR3: TGTGCCAGCAGCTCGCCAGGGTTTAATTCACCCCTCCACTTT.

To note about this clonotype: A read error may account for a junction end that differs from germline. The CDR3 nucleotides are TGTGCCAGCAGCGTAGGCCCCCAGCAAACTGTTTTT. This sequence encodes CASSVGPQQTVF. This chain joins TRBV9 and TRBJ1-4; D gene ambiguous. The CDR3 length is 12 residues. CDR1 and CDR2 from the germline V gene are SGDLS and YYNGEE.

The chain joins TRBV20-1 to TRBJ2-7; the D is unclear. Germline lookup yields CDR1 DFQATT and CDR2 SNEGSKA (reference sequence). The CDR3 runs to 13 residues. The V end lost 3 bases, the J end lost 0 bases, and 9 bases lay between the germline ends. CDR3 residues: CSARATSSYEQYF. In DNA, the CDR3 is TGCAGTGCTAGGGCGACTTCCTCCTACGAGCAGTACTTC.

This clonotype has ten or more counts. The chain combines TRBV12-3 or TRBV12-4 with TRBJ1-4, with 9 bases that match TRBD1. The CDR3 covers 14 residues. The J segment lost 8 bases and the V segment lost 5 bases, leaving 6 bases of the junction unmatched. In nucleotides, the CDR3 is TGTGCCAGCAGTCCGACAGGGGGGGAAGAAAAACTGTTTTTT. This sequence encodes CASSPTGGEEKLFF.

The rearrangement links TRBV9 to TRBJ2-7, with D hard to call. The germline V gene encodes CDR1 SGDLS and CDR2 YYNGEE. The CDR3 is made up of 17 amino acids. The V and J ends lost 3 bases and 1 base respectively, with 20 bases between them. CDR3: CASSDDISTPLSYEQYF. Written as DNA, the CDR3 is TGTGCCAGCAGCGATGACATCAGCACGCCACTATCCTACGAGCAGTACTTC. Based on the CDR3 plus reference TRBV9 and TRBJ2-7, the full variable domain is DSGVTQTPKHLITATGQRVTLRCSPRSGDLSVYWYQQSLDQGLQFLIQYYNGEERAKGNILERFSAQQFPDLHSELNLSSLELGDSALYFCASSDDISTPLSYEQYFGPGTRLTVT.

This clonotype was counted a few times. The genes are TRBV13 and TRBJ1-4; the match to TRBD1 covers 9 bases. CDR1 and CDR2 (germline): PRHDT, FYEKMQ (reference sequence). Trimming removed 0 bases from V and 7 bases from J; junction bases left unmatched: 0. This CDR3 has 14 amino acids. CDR3 coding DNA: TGTGCCAGCAGCTTAGGGGACAGGGGTGAAAAACTGTTTTTT. Its protein product is CASSLGDRGEKLFF.

On this clonotype: Possible read error: a much larger clone is one base away. V is TRBV20-1 and J is TRBJ2-5; D is uncertain. V was trimmed by 3 bases and J by 5 bases, leaving 19 bases between them. CDR3 length equals 15 residues. Per the germline V gene, CDR1 is DFQATT and CDR2 is SNEGSKA (reference sequence). The CDR3 DNA is TGCAGTGCTAGCGGTGTCTGGGCGTTGGTGGAGACCCAGTACTTC. This gives the protein CSASGVWALVETQYF.

The chain couples TRBV29-1 to TRBJ2-1, with 7 bases fitting TRBD1. This CDR3 region has 12 residues. CDR1 SQVTM and CDR2 ANQGSEA come from the germline V gene. The V and J ends lost 6 bases and 7 bases, in that order; junction bases with no gene match: 6. DNA for the CDR3: TGCAGCGTGGTAGGGACAGCAAATGAGCAGTTCTTC. Residues: CSVVGTANEQFF.

The chain couples TRBV5-4 to TRBJ2-7; D gene ambiguous. Germline values: CDR1 SGHNT, CDR2 YYREEE (reference sequence). Trimming cost V 0 bases and J 0 bases, with 7 bases left between them. The CDR3 totals 14 residues. CDR3 in DNA: TGTGCCAGCAGCTTGGACTTCCTCTCCTACGAGCAGTACTTC. Its translation: CASSLDFLSYEQYF.

With regard to this clonotype: Its ends do not fully match the called genes, so a read error is possible. The CDR3 loop is CASSFGQGNQETQYF. Written as DNA, the CDR3 is TGTGCCAGCAGTTTCGGACAGGGGAACCAGGAGACCCAGTACTTC. The chain has TRBV12-3 or TRBV12-4 and TRBJ2-5; 9 bases agree with TRBD1. The CDR3 has 15 amino acids.

This clonotype has a handful of counts. This sequence joins TRBV4-1 and TRBJ1-1, with D hard to call. The CDR3 extends over 15 amino acids. Between the trimmed V and J ends, which lost 0 bases and 5 bases, there was a span of 13 bases. Germline values: CDR1 MGHRA, CDR2 YSYEKL. CDR3 sequence reads: CASSQEAGGMTEAFF. CDR3 coding DNA: TGCGCCAGCAGCCAAGAGGCAGGAGGGATGACTGAAGCTTTCTTT.

This clonotype has just a few counts. The chain joins TRBV4-2 to TRBJ1-2; no clear D gene. This CDR3 has 13 residues. Between the trimmed V and J ends, which lost 0 bases and 7 bases, there was a span of 9 bases. Germline V gene sequence: CDR1 LGHNA, CDR2 YNFKEQ. In nucleotides, the CDR3 is TGTGCCAGCAGCCAAGATCGAGACGGTGGCTACACCTTC. It is translated as CASSQDRDGGYTF.

The chain employs TRBV15 and TRBJ1-4, with TRBD1 matching 8 bases. With V trimmed by 1 base and J by 0 bases, 13 bases remained unmatched. This CDR3 region has 20 residues. Germline-derived CDR1 and CDR2 are LNHNV and YYDKDF (reference sequence). The CDR3 is CATSRGTFLKDRATNEKLFF. As DNA, the CDR3 is TGTGCCACCAGCAGAGGGACATTCCTCAAGGACAGGGCAACTAATGAAAAACTGTTTTTT.

This clonotype showed up many times. The V gene is TRBV14, the J gene TRBJ2-7, with D possibly being TRBD2 (5 bases). The CDR3 consists of 13 residues. Trimming took off 5 bases at V and 2 bases at J, with 10 bases between the two ends. Per the germline V gene, CDR1 is SGHDN and CDR2 is FVKESK. CDR3: CASSEGPTYEQYF. CDR3 DNA sequence: TGTGCCAGCAGCGAGGGCCCAACCTACGAGCAGTACTTC. Full variable domain (missing parts from reference TRBV14 and TRBJ2-7): EAGVTQFPSHSVIEKGQTVTLRCDPISGHDNLYWYRRVMGKEIKFLLHFVKESKQDESGMPNNRFLAERTGGTYSTLKVQPAELEDSGVYFCASSEGPTYEQYFGPGTRLTVT.

Concerning this clonotype: The conserved phenylalanine or tryptophan normally closing the CDR3 is absent here, so this likely arose from a read error. The rearrangement joins TRBV11-2 to TRBJ1-1; the D gene is possibly TRBD1 (5 bases). The length of the CDR3 is 15 residues. Trimming shortened V by 5 bases and J by 1 base, and 14 bases separated the two germline ends. Germline loops: CDR1 SGHAT, CDR2 FQNNGV. CDR3 residues: CASSQDPGRNTEAFL. The DNA of the CDR3 is TGTGCCAGCAGCCAAGACCCAGGGCGGAACACTGAAGCTTTCCTT.

This sequence joins TRBV30 and TRBJ2-5, with TRBD2 matching 7 bases. The V and J ends lost 7 bases and 5 bases, in that order; junction bases with no gene match: 10. The CDR3 runs 13 residues. Germline CDR1 and CDR2: GTSNPN and SVGIG (reference sequence). CDR3 DNA: TGTGCCTCTCGTAGGACTAGTTATGAGACCCAGTACTTC. Its protein product is CASRRTSYETQYF. Together with reference TRBV30 and TRBJ2-5, the CDR3 gives the full variable domain: SQTIHQWPATLVQPVGSPLSLECTVEGTSNPNLYWYRQAAGRGLQLLFYSVGIGQISSEVPQNLSASRPQDRQFILSSKKLLLSDSGFYLCASRRTSYETQYFGPGTRLLVL.